These 25 T cell receptor beta chains were all obtained from the same sample, sequenced in a study of shared clonotypes between healthy human individuals. The table came from immunoSEQ multiplex PCR; TCRdb's copy has only in-frame clones and leaves some out. The table shows about 450,000 clones, with roughly 77% occurring only once. Sequenced material: PBMCs. The origin of the receptors is a woman aged 35 to 49 in good health. Some clones in this sample may be carry-over from other donors' samples.

This rearrangement joins TRBV10-3 to TRBJ2-7, with D possibly being TRBD1 (10 bases). Trimming took 4 bases from V and 4 from J, leaving 32 bases between them. The length of the CDR3 is 20 residues. Per germline, CDR1 ENHRY and CDR2 SYGVKD. For the CDR3, the DNA is TGTGCCATCAGTGGGCCGACAGGGGGCATGATGACTAGCGGTCTGTACGAGCAGTACTTC. Encoded protein: CAISGPTGGMMTSGLYEQYF.

The chain combines TRBV7-7 with TRBJ2-2; TRBD2 agrees at 12 bases. J gave up 7 bases and V 5 bases, and 8 bases lay outside the gene matches. The germline V gene has CDR1 SSHAT and CDR2 FNYEAQ (reference sequence). There are 16 residues in the CDR3. CDR3 nucleotide sequence: TGTGCCAGCAGCCCCACACTAGCGGGAGGAGTCGGGGAGCTGTTTTTT. Translated, it gives CASSPTLAGGVGELFF.

The V call is TRBV23-1, the J call TRBJ1-1, with no clear D. TRBV23-1 is classed as an ORF, of uncertain function. The CDR3 runs to 17 residues. Between the trimmed V and J ends, which lost 0 bases and 1 base, there was a span of 15 bases. The CDR3 DNA follows: TGCGCCAGCAGTCAATCGGGGAAGGAGGAAAAGAACACTGAAGCTTTCTTT. This sequence encodes CASSQSGKEEKNTEAFF.

The chain recombines TRBV7-9 with TRBJ2-1; 15 bases map to TRBD2. V trimming: 4 bases; J trimming: 14 bases; junction bases outside the gene matches: 6. This CDR3 region has 14 residues. Germline V gives CDR1 SEHNR, CDR2 FQNEAQ (reference sequence). CDR3 residues: CASSSWTSGRAKFF. CDR3 bases: TGTGCCAGCAGCTCCTGGACTAGCGGGAGGGCCAAGTTCTTC. Together with reference TRBV7-9 and TRBJ2-1, the CDR3 gives the full variable domain: DTGVSQNPRHKITKRGQNVTFRCDPISEHNRLYWYRQTLGQGPEFLTYFQNEAQLEKSRLLSDRFSAERPKGSFSTLEIQRTEQGDSAMYLCASSSWTSGRAKFFGPGTRLTVL.

The rearrangement joins TRBV30 to TRBJ1-2, with 10 nucleotides matching TRBD1. V gave up 3 bases and J gave up 4 bases; unmatched junction bases: 8. CDR1 is GTSNPN, CDR2 SVGIG, per germline (reference sequence). The CDR3 contains 15 residues. The CDR3 DNA reads TGTGCCTGGAGCGCCGGGACAGGGGTCCCCTATGGCTACACCTTC. This codes for CAWSAGTGVPYGYTF.

The chain is built from TRBV6-5 and TRBJ2-1, with D perhaps TRBD2 (6 bases). This CDR3 comprises 15 residues. The germline V gene encodes CDR1 MNHEY and CDR2 SVGAGI. Trimming left V 2 bases short and J 6 bases short, with 14 bases between. The CDR3 DNA reads as TGTGCCAGCAGTTACGCTCCCGGAGGGACCAATGAGCAGTTCTTC. It yields the protein CASSYAPGGTNEQFF.

J is TRBJ2-5 and V is TRBV2; tentatively, D is TRBD2 (5 bases). The CDR3 totals 12 residues. V was cut by 6 bases and J by 5 bases, with 10 bases left in between. CDR1 is SNHLY, CDR2 FYNNEI, per germline. In DNA, the CDR3 is TGTGCCAGCAGCGGGGTCCCTGAGACCCAGTACTTC. It yields the protein CASSGVPETQYF.

The chain has TRBV7-2 and TRBJ2-1; D remains unclear. The CDR3 has 14 amino acids. V was trimmed by 7 bases and J by 9 bases, leaving 19 bases between them. Germline V CDR1 and CDR2: SGHTA, FQGNSA. CDR3 nucleotides: TGTGCCAGCAACCCTGGTTACCGGATTGGTGAGCAGTTCTTC. Translation: CASNPGYRIGEQFF.

The CDR3 nucleotides read TGTGCCAGCAGCCAAGATAGGACTAGCGACGAGCAGTACTTC. This codes for CASSQDRTSDEQYF. This chain uses TRBV4-2 with TRBJ2-7; 9 positions agree with TRBD2. The CDR3 contains 14 residues. Germline trimming cut 0 bases from V and 5 bases from J; bases unmatched to any gene: 2. Germline CDR1 is LGHNA and CDR2 is YNFKEQ.

The chain is built from TRBV25-1 and TRBJ2-5, with 9 bases fitting TRBD1. The J call may be mistaken, given a closer DNA end match to TRBJ2-7. This CDR3 comprises 14 residues. CDR1 and CDR2 (germline): MGHDK, SYGVNS. CDR3 sequence reads: CASSAYRGLNEQYF. CDR3 bases: TGTGCCAGCAGTGCCTACAGGGGGCTGAACGAGCAGTACTTC.

The rearrangement uses TRBV6-6 and TRBJ1-1, with D possibly TRBD1 on 6 matching bases. CDR3 length equals 13 residues. V was clipped by 3 bases and J by 7 bases, with 12 bases between them. Germline V gene lookup returns CDR1 MNHNY and CDR2 SVGAGI (reference sequence). CDR3 region: CASSYRWTVEAFF. The CDR3 bases are TGTGCCAGCAGTTATAGGTGGACAGTTGAAGCTTTCTTT.

This clone was counted between two and nine times. The gene calls are TRBV7-9 and TRBJ2-5, with D perhaps given as TRBD1 or TRBD2 (5 bases each). The length of the CDR3 is 14 residues. The V end was cut by 5 bases, the J end by 5 bases, with 15 bases between. Germline CDR1 is SEHNR and CDR2 is FQNEAQ (reference sequence). For the CDR3, the DNA is TGTGCCAGCAGCCGTAGGGGACCAGTGGAGACCCAGTACTTC. Its protein product is CASSRRGPVETQYF. Supplemented by reference TRBV7-9 and TRBJ2-5, the full variable domain reads DTGVSQNPRHKITKRGQNVTFRCDPISEHNRLYWYRQTLGQGPEFLTYFQNEAQLEKSRLLSDRFSAERPKGSFSTLEIQRTEQGDSAMYLCASSRRGPVETQYFGPGTRLLVL.

This chain uses TRBV7-2 with TRBJ2-7, with 8 nucleotides matching TRBD1. CDR3 size: 15 residues. Trimming removed 3 bases from V and 0 bases from J; junction bases left unmatched: 4. Germline V gene lookup returns CDR1 SGHTA and CDR2 FQGNSA. CDR3 DNA sequence: TGTGCCAGCAGCTTGGACAGGGTTAGCTCCTACGAGCAGTACTTC. Translated: CASSLDRVSSYEQYF. The complete variable domain, with remaining parts taken from reference TRBV7-2 and TRBJ2-7, reads GAGVSQSPSNKVTEKGKDVELRCDPISGHTALYWYRQSLGQGLEFLIYFQGNSAPDKSGLPSDRFSAERTGGSVSTLTIQRTQQEDSAVYLCASSLDRVSSYEQYFGPGTRLTVT.

The chain uses TRBV7-9 and TRBJ2-7; either TRBD1 or TRBD2 may fit D (5 bases each). CDR3 length: 14 residues. Germline V gives CDR1 SEHNR, CDR2 FQNEAQ (reference sequence). Trimming took 7 bases from V and 2 from J, leaving 15 bases between them. The CDR3 spells CASTSRGAPYEQYF. CDR3 nucleotide sequence: TGTGCCAGCACCTCTCGAGGGGCCCCCTACGAGCAGTACTTC.

J is TRBJ2-7 and V is TRBV5-5; D gene uncertain. Trimming pared 2 bases from V and 1 base from J, leaving 13 bases between. There are 15 residues in the CDR3. The germline V gene encodes CDR1 SGHKS and CDR2 YYEKEE (reference sequence). CDR3 DNA sequence: TGTGCCAGCAGCTTTACCCGGAGACCTTCCTACGAGCAGTACTTC. It encodes CASSFTRRPSYEQYF.

The chain recombines TRBV5-1 with TRBJ1-2, with D possibly being TRBD1 (6 bases). The CDR3 is made up of 16 amino acids. Germline-derived CDR1 and CDR2 are SGHRS and YFSETQ. V was shortened by 0 bases and J by 0 bases, with 12 bases between the two germline ends. CDR3 loop: CASSLGTVSPNYGYTF. CDR3 sequence (DNA): TGCGCCAGCAGCTTGGGGACAGTATCGCCTAACTATGGCTACACCTTC.

CDR3 loop: CATSRVKGLYEQYF. The CDR3 DNA follows: TGTGCCACCAGCAGAGTAAAGGGTCTATACGAGCAGTACTTC. This chain links TRBV15 with TRBJ2-7; D unresolved. The V and J ends lost 1 base and 4 bases respectively, with 11 bases between them. The CDR3 is 14 amino acids. In germline, CDR1 is LNHNV, CDR2 YYDKDF (reference sequence). Filled out from reference TRBV15 and TRBJ2-7, the complete variable domain reads DAMVIQNPRYQVTQFGKPVTLSCSQTLNHNVMYWYQQKSSQAPKLLFHYYDKDFNNEADTPDNFQSRRPNTSFCFLDIRSPGLGDTAMYLCATSRVKGLYEQYFGPGTRLTVT.

The gene calls are TRBV28 and TRBJ2-5, with D perhaps TRBD2 (7 bases). V lost 6 bases and J lost 5, with 19 bases in between. This CDR3 is 15 amino acids long. Germline V gene lookup returns CDR1 MDHEN and CDR2 SYDVKM. The CDR3 coding sequence is TGTGCCAGCAGCAAACCGGGGGCCGGGGGGGAGACCCAGTACTTC. Protein product: CASSKPGAGGETQYF.

The chain employs TRBV23-1 and TRBJ2-7; TRBD2 matches 7 bases. TRBV23-1 is marked as an open reading frame, function uncertain. CDR3 length: 14 residues. After removal of 7 bases from V and 3 bases from J, the junction contained 9 bases not matched to a gene. CDR3 region: CASTPGRTSYEQYF. CDR3 bases: TGCGCCAGCACCCCCGGCCGGACTAGCTACGAGCAGTACTTC.

The chain joins TRBV7-6 to TRBJ2-7, with a tentative D call TRBD2 (5 bases). The CDR3 consists of 13 residues. Trimming removed 5 bases at V and 6 bases at J, with 14 bases between. Germline-derived CDR1 and CDR2 are SGHVS and FNYEAQ. In DNA form, the CDR3 reads TGTGCCAGCAGCCCCTGGGCGGAGGTCGAGCAGTACTTC. It is translated as CASSPWAEVEQYF.

A note on this clone: The sample has other DNA sequences that encode this CDR3 too. The chain employs TRBV18 and TRBJ2-7, with 12 bases that match TRBD2. Germline assignment: CDR1 KGHSH and CDR2 LQKENI. This CDR3 spans 14 amino acids. The trim removed 5 bases at V and 4 bases at J, leaving 3 bases unmatched. CDR3 region: CASSSGTSGYEQYF. The CDR3 nucleotides are TGTGCCAGCTCATCCGGGACTAGCGGGTACGAGCAGTACTTC.

CDR3 residues: CASSRRSGANVLTF. The CDR3 coding sequence is TGTGCCAGCAGCCGGAGGTCTGGGGCCAACGTCCTGACTTTC. The rearrangement uses TRBV7-2 and TRBJ2-6; D perhaps matches TRBD2 (5 bases). The CDR3 loop spans 14 amino acids. The germline V and J ends were trimmed by 5 bases and 1 base, with 6 bases remaining between them. CDR1 is SGHTA and CDR2 is FQGNSA in the germline V gene.

The CDR3 loop is CATSRGLAGIYNEQFF. CDR3 nucleotides: TGTGCCACCAGCAGGGGACTAGCGGGGATCTACAATGAGCAGTTCTTC. The V gene is TRBV15, the J gene TRBJ2-1; 13 nucleotides match TRBD2. CDR3 length: 16 amino acids. From germline, CDR1 is LNHNV and CDR2 YYDKDF (reference sequence). The ends lost 3 bases at V and 3 bases at J; junction bases unmatched: 2.

Only one count was recorded for this clone. The chain couples TRBV18 to TRBJ1-3, with TRBD1 matching over 8 bases. This CDR3 has 16 residues. Trimming at V came to 4 bases and at J to 0 bases, leaving 5 bases not matched to a gene. CDR1 KGHSH and CDR2 LQKENI come from the germline V gene. The CDR3 DNA follows: TGTGCCAGCTCACAAGGACAGGGTAGCTCTGGAAACACCATATATTTT. It yields the protein CASSQGQGSSGNTIYF.

This chain joins TRBV18 and TRBJ1-1, with TRBD1 identical over 7 bases. This CDR3 spans 15 amino acids. Trimming took 3 bases from V and 0 from J; bases not matched to a gene: 4. From germline, CDR1 is KGHSH and CDR2 LQKENI. The CDR3 spells CASSPEGTVNTEAFF. The CDR3 nucleotides are TGTGCCAGCTCACCGGAAGGGACAGTGAACACTGAAGCTTTCTTT.